These 30 T cell receptor beta chains share one sample of origin, sequenced in a study of T cell changes during pregnancy in multiple sclerosis. Assay: immunoSEQ multiplex PCR; the TCRdb copy retains only in-frame clones and omits some. Of fewer than 50,000 clones in the sample, 85% to 90% were seen once. The sample in question was CD4+ T cells from peripheral blood mononuclear cells, obtained in the first trimester of pregnancy. The receptor source for this set is a female donor with multiple sclerosis, enrolled in a pregnancy study.

The J gene is TRBJ1-5, the V gene TRBV4-1, with D possibly TRBD1 on 5 matching bases. The CDR3 sequence is 17 residues long. Germline values: CDR1 MGHRA, CDR2 YSYEKL. Trimming left V 3 bases short and J 1 base short, with 16 bases between. In DNA form, the CDR3 reads TGCGCCAGCAGCCATCCCTCGGGAGGGGAGAGCAATCAGCCCCAGCATTTT. Translating it yields CASSHPSGGESNQPQHF.

V usage is TRBV5-1 and J usage is TRBJ2-7, with 8 positions matching TRBD2. Germline CDR1 reads SGHRS; CDR2 reads YFSETQ. J gave up 1 base and V 0 bases, and 6 bases lay outside the gene matches. This CDR3 has 16 residues. This CDR3 reads CASSLEASGLSYEQYF. The CDR3 DNA reads as TGCGCCAGCAGCTTGGAGGCTAGCGGGCTTTCCTACGAGCAGTACTTC.

The chain has TRBV18 and TRBJ2-1, with D perhaps TRBD1 (6 bases). Per the germline V gene, CDR1 is KGHSH and CDR2 is LQKENI. CDR3 length: 14 amino acids. V was cut by 0 bases and J by 9 bases, with 12 bases left in between. The CDR3 region is CASSPPGARLEQFF. In DNA, the CDR3 is TGTGCCAGCTCACCACCGGGGGCACGGCTTGAGCAGTTCTTC.

This clone was observed a handful of times. The chain is built from TRBV19 and TRBJ1-1, with D tentatively TRBD1 (5 bases). Looked up from germline, CDR1 is LNHDA and CDR2 is SQIVND (reference sequence). The V end was cut by 2 bases, the J end by 1 base, with 11 bases between. The CDR3 runs to 15 residues. CDR3: CASSIQGTKNTEAFF. For the CDR3, the DNA is TGTGCCAGTAGTATACAGGGTACCAAGAACACTGAAGCTTTCTTT.

The chain uses TRBV9 and TRBJ1-5; 8 nucleotides align to TRBD1. CDR1 SGDLS and CDR2 YYNGEE come from the germline V gene. The length of the CDR3 is 15 residues. Germline trimming cut 3 bases from V and 6 bases from J; bases unmatched to any gene: 8. The CDR3 coding sequence is TGTGCCAGCAGCGCAGCAGGGGGCATGGGTCAGCCCCAGCATTTT. Its translation is CASSAAGGMGQPQHF.

CDR3 sequence: CASRIDRVGNIQYF. CDR3 DNA: TGTGCCAGTAGAATCGACAGGGTCGGAAACATTCAGTACTTC. The rearrangement uses TRBV19 and TRBJ2-4, with 7 bases matching TRBD1. The V gene end was trimmed by 6 bases and the J gene end by 6 bases; junction bases not matched to a gene: 8. Germline CDR1 reads LNHDA; CDR2 reads SQIVND (reference sequence). The CDR3 consists of 14 residues. The variable domain in full, with the rest retrieved from reference TRBV19 and TRBJ2-4, is DGGITQSPKYLFRKEGQNVTLSCEQNLNHDAMYWYRQDPGQGLRLIYYSQIVNDFQKGDIAEGYSVSREKKESFPLTVTSAQKNPTAFYLCASRIDRVGNIQYFGAGTRLSVL.

This sequence joins TRBV7-6 and TRBJ2-7, with 10 bases lining up with TRBD2. Germline CDR1 is SGHVS and CDR2 is FNYEAQ. V lost 1 base, J lost 5 bases, and 5 bases stayed unmatched. This CDR3 contains 15 residues. The CDR3 region has the DNA TGTGCCAGCAGCTTAGACTTACTAGCGGGAAACGAGCAGTACTTC. It yields the protein CASSLDLLAGNEQYF.

The chain couples TRBV7-2 to TRBJ2-2, with D maybe TRBD2 (6 bases). Trimming removed 5 bases from V and 1 base from J, with 14 bases in between. Germline V gene lookup returns CDR1 SGHTA and CDR2 FQGNSA. This CDR3 spans 16 amino acids. CDR3 DNA sequence: TGTGCCAGCAGCCCTAGAGTAGCGGTGAACACCGGGGAGCTGTTTTTT. Protein product: CASSPRVAVNTGELFF.

The CDR3 here is CASSHRQGYNEQFF. As DNA, the CDR3 is TGTGCCAGCAGCCATCGGCAGGGCTACAATGAGCAGTTCTTC. This sequence joins TRBV7-8 and TRBJ2-1; D possibly corresponds to TRBD1 (5 bases). The CDR3 totals 14 residues. Germline values: CDR1 SGHVS, CDR2 FQNEAQ. V was shortened by 5 bases and J by 3 bases, with 11 bases between the two germline ends.

The chain carries TRBV19 and TRBJ2-6; weak D call: TRBD2 (6 bases). CDR1 and CDR2 (germline): LNHDA, SQIVND (reference sequence). V was clipped by 9 bases and J by 0 bases, with 12 bases between them. The CDR3 has 15 residues. In nucleotides, the CDR3 is TGTGCCAGCCGGGAGATAAGCTCTGGGGCCAACGTCCTGACTTTC. It codes for CASREISSGANVLTF.

The genes are TRBV19 and TRBJ1-5, with unresolved D. The CDR3 runs to 15 residues. Germline CDR1 and CDR2: LNHDA and SQIVND (reference sequence). V was trimmed by 7 bases and J by 6 bases, leaving 19 bases between them. The DNA of the CDR3 is TGTGCCAGTAATGATCCGGGTAGCAGAGGTCAGCCCCAGCATTTT. Translated: CASNDPGSRGQPQHF.

J is TRBJ1-1 and V is TRBV4-3; D may be TRBD1 (5 bases). Germline loops: CDR1 LGHNA, CDR2 YSLEER. The CDR3 covers 16 residues. V was cut by 0 bases and J by 1 base, with 12 bases left in between. DNA for the CDR3: TGCGCCAGCAGCCAAGATCCGCAGGGCGCGAACACTGAAGCTTTCTTT. This codes for CASSQDPQGANTEAFF.

This chain joins TRBV7-3 and TRBJ2-1, with 8 bases matching TRBD2. V gave up 2 bases and J gave up 6 bases; unmatched junction bases: 6. CDR3 length: 15 residues. Germline CDR1 SGHTA, CDR2 FQGTGA. The CDR3 protein is CASSLSSGGANEQFF. CDR3 bases: TGTGCCAGCAGCTTATCTTCGGGGGGGGCCAATGAGCAGTTCTTC.

This chain joins TRBV7-9 and TRBJ1-3; D is uncertain. Trimming stripped 5 bases from V and 2 bases from J, with 10 bases between. The CDR3 is made up of 14 amino acids. From germline, CDR1 is SEHNR and CDR2 FQNEAQ (reference sequence). The CDR3 coding sequence is TGTGCCAGCAGCGCCCGCCAGACTGGAAACACCATATATTTT. This codes for CASSARQTGNTIYF.

This rearrangement joins TRBV5-1 to TRBJ1-3; 7 bases map to TRBD1. CDR3 length equals 15 residues. J was trimmed by 8 bases and V by 2 bases; bases with no gene match: 10. Germline assignment: CDR1 SGHRS and CDR2 YFSETQ. Written as DNA, the CDR3 is TGCGCCAGCAGCTTCACAGGGGAACTCGGAGACACCATATATTTT. Encoded protein: CASSFTGELGDTIYF.

The V gene is TRBV11-3, the J gene TRBJ2-2, with D tentatively TRBD1 (6 bases). Germline V lookup: CDR1 SGHNT, CDR2 YENEEA. There are 12 residues in the CDR3. Trimming removed 6 bases from V and 6 bases from J, with 8 bases in between. This CDR3 is CASSGTPGELFF. The DNA of the CDR3 is TGTGCCAGCAGTGGGACACCCGGGGAGCTGTTTTTT.

V is TRBV29-1 and J is TRBJ2-7; 8 bases map to TRBD1. Germline V gene lookup returns CDR1 SQVTM and CDR2 ANQGSEA. The CDR3 sequence is 14 residues long. V gave up 5 bases and J gave up 2 bases; unmatched junction bases: 8. For the CDR3, the DNA is TGCAGCGTTAACGGACAGGGAGTCACCTACGAGCAGTACTTC. Encoded protein: CSVNGQGVTYEQYF.

The V and J genes are TRBV6-4 and TRBJ2-1, with a tentative D call TRBD1 (6 bases). Germline V gene data show CDR1 as MRHNA and CDR2 as SNTAGT. The CDR3 contains 16 residues. Trimming pared 6 bases from V and 0 bases from J, leaving 15 bases between. The CDR3 DNA reads TGTGCCAGCAGCTCAGGACAGATGAGCTCCTACAATGAGCAGTTCTTC. This gives the protein CASSSGQMSSYNEQFF.

The gene calls are TRBV19 and TRBJ1-1; 8 nucleotides agree with TRBD1. Trimming took 6 bases from V and 6 from J; bases not matched to a gene: 15. Germline lookup yields CDR1 LNHDA and CDR2 SQIVND (reference sequence). CDR3 length: 16 amino acids. CDR3 coding DNA: TGTGCCAGTAGCCCAGACAGGGGCCTAACGAGGGCTGAAGCTTTCTTT. Protein sequence: CASSPDRGLTRAEAFF.

The V call is TRBV6-1, the J call TRBJ1-1; D gene uncertain. Germline CDR1 MNHNS, CDR2 SASEGT. Trimming removed 6 bases from V and 5 bases from J, with 10 bases in between. This CDR3 region has 12 residues. Here the CDR3 DNA reads TGTGCCAGCAGCCTGGGGAGGACTGAAGCTTTCTTT. Protein: CASSLGRTEAFF.

The chain links TRBV7-2 to TRBJ2-2, with 7 bases matching TRBD1. Germline V CDR1 and CDR2: SGHTA, FQGNSA. The CDR3 extends over 14 amino acids. V lost 5 bases, J lost 4 bases, and 4 bases stayed unmatched. The DNA for the CDR3 is TGTGCCAGCAGCCGAGACAGGGCCACCGGGGAGCTGTTTTTT. Translated, it gives CASSRDRATGELFF.

The chain joins TRBV19 to TRBJ1-5; TRBD1 matches 9 bases. Germline V lookup: CDR1 LNHDA, CDR2 SQIVND (reference sequence). The junction had 7 bases not matched to a gene; V was cut back by 8 bases and J by 5 bases. The CDR3 is 14 amino acids. CDR3 residues: CASGTGTGHQPQHF. CDR3 coding DNA: TGTGCCAGTGGAACCGGGACAGGGCATCAGCCCCAGCATTTT.

J is TRBJ2-7 and V is TRBV5-1, with D unclear. Germline-derived CDR1 and CDR2 are SGHRS and YFSETQ. This CDR3 contains 15 residues. V dropped 0 bases and J dropped 6 bases, with 16 bases sitting between them. CDR3 DNA: TGCGCCAGCAGCTTGGCTCTTACCGGATCGGGCGAGCAGTACTTC. Translating it yields CASSLALTGSGEQYF. Full variable domain (outside the CDR3, taken from reference TRBV5-1 and TRBJ2-7): KAGVTQTPRYLIKTRGQQVTLSCSPISGHRSVSWYQQTPGQGLQFLFEYFSETQRNKGNFPGRFSGRQFSNSRSEMNVSTLELGDSALYLCASSLALTGSGEQYFGPGTRLTVT.

This clone was observed a few times. V is TRBV23-1 and J is TRBJ2-7; D is possibly TRBD1 (6 bases). TRBV23-1 is flagged as an ORF with uncertain function. This CDR3 contains 13 residues. The CDR3 is CPRQADRRYEQYF. The CDR3 DNA reads TGCCCTCGACAGGCAGACAGGCGGTACGAGCAGTACTTC.

This rearrangement joins TRBV5-1 to TRBJ2-1, with TRBD2 matching over 9 bases. Looked up from germline, CDR1 is SGHRS and CDR2 is YFSETQ. The CDR3 sequence is 16 residues long. After removal of 3 bases from V and 7 bases from J, the junction contained 11 bases not matched to a gene. CDR3 loop: CASSWGGRATGNEQFF. The CDR3 nucleotides read TGCGCCAGCAGCTGGGGCGGGAGGGCCACAGGTAATGAGCAGTTCTTC.

J is TRBJ2-1 and V is TRBV5-1; D gene unclear. The germline gives CDR1 SGHRS, CDR2 YFSETQ. Trimming removed 4 bases at V and 3 bases at J, with 11 bases between. The CDR3 contains 14 residues. The CDR3 DNA follows: TGCGCCAGCAGCCCTGCACTTAGCTACAATGAGCAGTTCTTC. It encodes CASSPALSYNEQFF.

The rearrangement links TRBV27 to TRBJ2-1; TRBD2 matches at 11 bases. This CDR3 region has 22 residues. Unmatched junction bases numbered 17, after V lost 1 base and J lost 0 bases. The V gene's germline CDR1 is MNHEY and CDR2 SMNVEV (reference sequence). The DNA of the CDR3 is TGTGCCAGCAGTTTATTTTGGGTTGGGGGACTAGCGGAATCAAGCTCCTACAATGAGCAGTTCTTC. Its translation: CASSLFWVGGLAESSSYNEQFF.

The chain is built from TRBV19 and TRBJ1-2, with D maybe TRBD1 (6 bases). V gave up 5 bases and J gave up 4 bases, with 20 bases separating them. The length of the CDR3 is 16 residues. Germline assignment: CDR1 LNHDA and CDR2 SQIVND (reference sequence). CDR3: CASSSTYRAAGYGYTF. The CDR3, as DNA: TGTGCCAGTAGTTCCACATACAGGGCCGCCGGCTATGGCTACACCTTC. Using reference TRBV19 and TRBJ1-2 for the parts outside the CDR3, the full variable domain is DGGITQSPKYLFRKEGQNVTLSCEQNLNHDAMYWYRQDPGQGLRLIYYSQIVNDFQKGDIAEGYSVSREKKESFPLTVTSAQKNPTAFYLCASSSTYRAAGYGYTFGSGTRLTVV.

The genes are TRBV5-1 and TRBJ1-1; no definite D call. The V gene's germline CDR1 is SGHRS and CDR2 YFSETQ. The CDR3 has 13 amino acids. Trimming left V 4 bases short and J 1 base short, with 8 bases between. In DNA, the CDR3 is TGCGCCAGCAGCCCCCAGTGGAACACTGAAGCTTTCTTT. Translation gives CASSPQWNTEAFF.

The V gene is TRBV5-1, the J gene TRBJ1-2, with D perhaps matching TRBD1 (5 bases). The germline gives CDR1 SGHRS, CDR2 YFSETQ. This CDR3 contains 13 residues. V lost 6 bases and J lost 2, with 11 bases in between. This CDR3 reads CASIDTGNYGYTF. CDR3 coding DNA: TGCGCCAGCATCGACACAGGCAACTATGGCTACACCTTC.